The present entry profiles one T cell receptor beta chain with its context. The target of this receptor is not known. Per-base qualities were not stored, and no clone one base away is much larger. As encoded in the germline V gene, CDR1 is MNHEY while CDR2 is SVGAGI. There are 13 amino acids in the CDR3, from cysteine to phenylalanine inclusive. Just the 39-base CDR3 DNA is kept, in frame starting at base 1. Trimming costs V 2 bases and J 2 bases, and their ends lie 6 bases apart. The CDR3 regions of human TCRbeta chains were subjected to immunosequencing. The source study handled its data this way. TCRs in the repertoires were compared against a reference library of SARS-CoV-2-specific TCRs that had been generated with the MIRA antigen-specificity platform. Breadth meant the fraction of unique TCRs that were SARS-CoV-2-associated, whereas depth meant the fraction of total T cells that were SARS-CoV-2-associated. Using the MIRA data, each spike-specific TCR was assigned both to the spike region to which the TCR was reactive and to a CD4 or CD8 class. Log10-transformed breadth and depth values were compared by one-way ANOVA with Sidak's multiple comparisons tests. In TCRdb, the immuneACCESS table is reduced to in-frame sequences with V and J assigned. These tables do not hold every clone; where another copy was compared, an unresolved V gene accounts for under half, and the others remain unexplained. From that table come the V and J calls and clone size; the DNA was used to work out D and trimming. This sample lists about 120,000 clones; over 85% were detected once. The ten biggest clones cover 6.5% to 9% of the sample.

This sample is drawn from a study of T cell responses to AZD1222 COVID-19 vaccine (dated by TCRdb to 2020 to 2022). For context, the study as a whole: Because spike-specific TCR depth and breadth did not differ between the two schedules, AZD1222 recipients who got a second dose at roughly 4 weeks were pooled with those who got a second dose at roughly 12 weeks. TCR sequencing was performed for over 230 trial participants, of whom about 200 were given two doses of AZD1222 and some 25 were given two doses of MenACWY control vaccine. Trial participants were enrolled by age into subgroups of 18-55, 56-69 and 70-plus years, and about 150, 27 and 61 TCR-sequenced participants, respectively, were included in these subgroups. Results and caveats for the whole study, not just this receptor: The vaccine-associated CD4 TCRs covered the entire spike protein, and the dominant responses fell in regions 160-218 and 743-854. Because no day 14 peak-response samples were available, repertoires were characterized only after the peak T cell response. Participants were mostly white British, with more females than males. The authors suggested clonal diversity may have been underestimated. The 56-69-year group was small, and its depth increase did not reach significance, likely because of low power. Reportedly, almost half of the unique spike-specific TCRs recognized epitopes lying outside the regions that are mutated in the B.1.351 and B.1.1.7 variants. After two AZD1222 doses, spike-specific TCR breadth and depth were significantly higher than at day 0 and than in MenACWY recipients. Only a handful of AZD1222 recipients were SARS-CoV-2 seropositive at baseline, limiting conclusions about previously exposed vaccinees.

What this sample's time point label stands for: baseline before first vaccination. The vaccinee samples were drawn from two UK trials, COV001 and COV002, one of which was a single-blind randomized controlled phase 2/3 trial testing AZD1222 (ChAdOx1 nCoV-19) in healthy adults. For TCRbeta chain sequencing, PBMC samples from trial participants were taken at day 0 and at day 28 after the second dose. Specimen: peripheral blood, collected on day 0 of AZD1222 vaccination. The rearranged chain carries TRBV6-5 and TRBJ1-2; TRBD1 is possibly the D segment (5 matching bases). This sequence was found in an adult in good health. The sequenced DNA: TGTGCCAGCAGTTACAGGGACAACTATGGCTACACCTTC. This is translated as CASSYRDNYGYTF.